Listed below are T cell receptor beta chains from one sample, sequenced in a study of Graves' ophthalmopathy and Graves' hyperthyroidism. TCRdb called the multiplex PCR reads again in MiXCR, with one record for every CDR3 protein. The sample includes about 660,000 distinct CDR3 sequences, about two fifths seen only once; the top ten take around 3.3%. Sequences were obtained from peripheral blood. The receptor set was obtained from an adult man with Graves' ophthalmopathy. The CDR3 runs from the conserved cysteine through the conserved F or W. A D gene is named only where the DNA matches it firmly. The size field is filled for only some rows; it gives once, few, many or a size class.

V gene	J gene	clone size	D gene	CDR3 length	CDR3 DNA	CDR3 protein
TRBV5-1	TRBJ1-2	many	TRBD1	13	TGCGCCAGCAGCTTGGAGGGGGCGACCGGCTACACCTTC	CASSLEGATGYTF
TRBV7-8	TRBJ1-1	many	-	14	TGTGCCAGCAGCTTAGAAGGGCAGGGCACTGAAGCTTTCTTT	CASSLEGQGTEAFF
TRBV11-1	TRBJ2-2	-	TRBD2	18	TGTGCCAGCAGTTACCTGGCGGGAGGCCAAGAAAACACCGGGGAGCTGTTTTTT	CASSYLAGGQENTGELFF
TRBV19	TRBJ1-2	-	-	16	TGTGCCAGTACCCCCGGGTTCGGGAGAGGCACCGGGGGCTACACCTTC	CASTPGFGRGTGGYTF
TRBV12-3/TRBV12-4	TRBJ2-6	-	TRBD2	20	TGTGCCAGCAGTTTAAATGCGCGGGGACTACTAGCGGCTGGGGCCAACGTCCTGACTTTC	CASSLNARGLLAAGANVLTF
TRBV9	TRBJ2-5	few	TRBD1	17	TGTGCCAGCAGCGCCGGACAGGGGGTAATTGTCGAAGAGACCCAGTACTTC	CASSAGQGVIVEETQYF
TRBV11-2	TRBJ2-5	many	-	12	TGTGCCAGCAGCCAATCTCTCGAGACCCAGTACTTC	CASSQSLETQYF
TRBV6-5	TRBJ1-1	many	TRBD1	17	TGTGCCAGCAGTTCCACTAGGACAGGATATTTCGTCGGAGAAGCTTTCTTT	CASSSTRTGYFVGEAFF
TRBV2	TRBJ1-6	many	TRBD1	15	TGTGCCAGCAGTGCGGGACAGGGAATAAATTCACCCCTCCACTTT	CASSAGQGINSPLHF
TRBV7-2	TRBJ2-7	-	TRBD1	14	TGTGCCAGCGGAAGGACAGGCGGACCCTACGAGCAGTACTTC	CASGRTGGPYEQYF
TRBV4-1	TRBJ1-2	-	-	14	TGCGCCAGCAGCCAAAAGGGGGATAACTATGGCTACACCTTC	CASSQKGDNYGYTF
TRBV29-1	TRBJ2-5	many	TRBD1	17	TGCAGCGTTGAAGATACCAAGGCCACAGGGGGAGTGGAGACCCAGTACTTC	CSVEDTKATGGVETQYF
TRBV5-1	TRBJ2-2	many	-	15	TGCGCCAGCAGCTTGGCGCCACCAAGCACCGGGGAGCTGTTTTTT	CASSLAPPSTGELFF
TRBV7-9	TRBJ1-5	many	-	13	TGTGCCAGCAGCTTAGTGGGGCCGCAACCCCAGCATTTT	CASSLVGPQPQHF
TRBV10-3	TRBJ2-5	-	TRBD1	16	TGTGCCAGCAGTTACTCCAACAGGGGAGTTCAAGAGACCCAGTACTTC	CASSYSNRGVQETQYF
TRBV5-1	TRBJ2-2	few	-	14	TGCGCCAGCAGCCAAGGGTGGGGCACCGGGGAGCTGTTTTTT	CASSQGWGTGELFF
TRBV2	TRBJ2-7	-	TRBD1	14	TGTGCCAGCATTAACTTGGGACAGGGTGGGGAGCAGTACTTC	CASINLGQGGEQYF
TRBV7-3	TRBJ1-5	many	-	13	TGTGCCAGCAGCTCACAGGGAGGGCAGCCCCAGCATTTT	CASSSQGGQPQHF
TRBV4-1	TRBJ2-7	many	TRBD1	15	TGCGCCAGCAGCCTGGCCGGGACAGGGGTAGTCGAGCAGTACTTC	CASSLAGTGVVEQYF
TRBV7-8	TRBJ2-6	few	TRBD1	17	TGTGCCAGCAGCGTAGGACAGGGGACCTCTGGGGCCAACGTCCTGACTTTC	CASSVGQGTSGANVLTF
TRBV6-5	TRBJ2-5	few	-	15	TGTGCCAGCAGTTCCTTGCGCCCCTCTCGGGAGACCCAGTACTTC	CASSSLRPSRETQYF
TRBV10-3	TRBJ2-7	-	-	16	TGTGCCAGCAGTTACAGCGACAGGTCAATCTCCTACGAGCAGTACTTC	CASSYSDRSISYEQYF
TRBV6-5	TRBJ1-3	many	TRBD1	14	TGTGCCAGCTACCGGGGACAGGGTGGAAACACCATATATTTT	CASYRGQGGNTIYF
TRBV19	TRBJ1-6	-	-	13	TGTGCCAGTAATGGACGCTGGGGTTCACCCCTCCACTTT	CASNGRWGSPLHF
TRBV24-1	TRBJ2-3	-	TRBD2	15	TGTGCCACCAGTGAAACAGGACTAGCGGGAGTATTCTGGTATTTT	CATSETGLAGVFWYF
TRBV7-9	TRBJ2-6	-	-	14	TGTGCCAGCAGCTTAATGGCAGGGGTCAACGTCCTGACTTTC	CASSLMAGVNVLTF
TRBV13	TRBJ2-7	few	TRBD2	14	TGTGCCAGCAAGGCTAGCGGGGCTGCCTACGAGCAGTACTTC	CASKASGAAYEQYF
TRBV2	TRBJ1-2	-	-	17	TGTGCCAGCAGCCGAGGGTTTTTGACGAAACTTAGGTATGGCTACACCTTC	CASSRGFLTKLRYGYTF
TRBV20-1	TRBJ1-4	many	-	11	TGCAGTGCTAGACCAAGCGAAAAACTGTTTTTT	CSARPSEKLFF
TRBV5-5	TRBJ1-1	-	-	13	TGTGCCAGCAGCTTGGAGAGGGCCACTGAAGCTTTCTTT	CASSLERATEAFF
TRBV15	TRBJ2-6	-	TRBD2	17	TGTGCCACTAGACTAGCGGGAGTGCCCGGGGGCCTAAACGTCCTGACTTTC	CATRLAGVPGGLNVLTF
TRBV29-1	TRBJ2-2	many	TRBD2	17	TGCAGCGTTGAAGCCCGTGGACTAGCGGGGAGACCCGGGGAGCTGTTTTTT	CSVEARGLAGRPGELFF
TRBV9	TRBJ2-6	-	TRBD1	21	TGCGCCAGCAGCCAAAATTCCTACCCGGACAGGGGGCGCACTGGGGCCAACGTCCTGACTTTC	CASSQNSYPDRGRTGANVLTF
TRBV7-3	TRBJ2-2	many	-	14	TGTGCCAGCAGCTACCGCAGACAGTCCGGGGAGCTGTTTTTT	CASSYRRQSGELFF
TRBV7-2	TRBJ2-7	-	-	15	TGTGCCAGCAGCTTAAGTCCGGGGGGCGGGAACGAGCAGTACTTC	CASSLSPGGGNEQYF
TRBV29-1	TRBJ2-1	once	-	13	TGCAGCGTTGAGGGGCGGGTGGGTAATGAGCAGTTCTTC	CSVEGRVGNEQFF
TRBV3-1	TRBJ1-2	many	-	14	TGTGCCAGCAGCCCGCTCAGAGCTAACTATGGCTACACCTTC	CASSPLRANYGYTF
TRBV25-1	TRBJ1-4	-	-	15	TGTGCCAGCAGAGATTGGGGGAGGCCCAATGAAAAACTGTTTTTT	CASRDWGRPNEKLFF
TRBV12-3/TRBV12-4	TRBJ1-5	-	TRBD1	14	TGTGCCAGCAGTGGAAACAGGGGTTATCAGCCCCAGCATTTT	CASSGNRGYQPQHF
TRBV6-5	TRBJ1-6	-	-	16	TGTGCCAGCAGTTACTCGACGGGTATAATGGGGTCACCCCTCCACTTT	CASSYSTGIMGSPLHF
TRBV19	TRBJ2-7	many	TRBD1	13	TGTGCCAGTAGTATGGGACAGGGGTACGAGCAGTACTTC	CASSMGQGYEQYF
TRBV5-1	TRBJ1-2	many	-	13	TGCGCCAGCAGTTTGACAGTTAACTATGGCTACACCTTC	CASSLTVNYGYTF
TRBV7-9	TRBJ2-5	-	TRBD1	13	TGTGCCAGCAGCCCCCGGACAGGGAAGACCCAGTACTTC	CASSPRTGKTQYF
TRBV2	TRBJ1-3	-	TRBD1	16	TGTGCCAGCAGGGACAGGGTCTTAGGCGGGGGAAACACCATATATTTT	CASRDRVLGGGNTIYF
TRBV10-3	TRBJ2-5	-	TRBD1	17	TGTGCCAGCAGTGAGACCTACACCGGGACAGGGACAGAGACCCAGTACTTC	CASSETYTGTGTETQYF
TRBV6-6	TRBJ1-6	many	-	15	TGTGCCAGCACTCCTCCCGGACAGTCGAATTCACCCCTCCACTTT	CASTPPGQSNSPLHF
TRBV20-1	TRBJ1-5	once	-	13	TGCAGTGCTAGAGGACTAGTGGGGGAGACCCAGCATTTT	CSARGLVGETQHF
TRBV24-1	TRBJ2-5	-	-	15	TGTGCCAGCACTTCAAGGGGTGGGACCAAAGAGACCCAGTACTTC	CASTSRGGTKETQYF
TRBV6-5	TRBJ2-5	many	TRBD2	14	TGTGCCAGCAGACTAGCGGGGGGCGGGCAGACCCAGTACTTC	CASRLAGGGQTQYF
TRBV5-4	TRBJ2-7	few	TRBD2	14	TGTGCCAGCAGCCCGGCCGGGAGGTTCTACGAGCAGTACTTC	CASSPAGRFYEQYF
TRBV7-9	TRBJ2-7	many	-	13	TGTGCCAGCAGCCCCTCGGACAGCTACGAGCAGTACTTC	CASSPSDSYEQYF
TRBV7-9	TRBJ2-2	-	TRBD1	14	TGTGCCAGCAGCAAAGGGACAGGGGGCGGGGAGCTGTTTTTT	CASSKGTGGGELFF
TRBV5-5	TRBJ2-5	few	-	14	TGTGCCAGCAGCTTAATGACACTCCAAGAGACCCAGTACTTC	CASSLMTLQETQYF